This entry lists 23 T cell receptor beta chains sequenced from one sample in a study of T-cell memory formation after mild COVID-19. TCRdb fed the 5' RACE reads into MiXCR, producing one record per CDR3 protein. The sample has about 290,000 distinct CDR3 sequences; 15% to 20% are singletons. The sequenced sample was PBMCs or a T cell subset sorted from them (not recorded which). The receptors shown here come from a man between 18 and 29 years old who had mild COVID-19 (a few samples of this study predate the infection). Cell type and time point are not known.

This chain joins TRBV5-1 and TRBJ2-7, with D unresolved. This CDR3 comprises 15 residues. CDR1 and CDR2 from the germline V gene are SGHRS and YFSETQ. The germline V and J ends were trimmed by 0 bases and 0 bases, with 10 bases remaining between them. The CDR3 DNA reads TGCGCCAGCAGCTTGGCCGAAGGCGGCTCCTACGAGCAGTACTTC. Its translation is CASSLAEGGSYEQYF.

This clonotype was seen a handful of times. The CDR3 reads CASSEDRPTEAFF. The CDR3 DNA reads TGTGCCAGCAGCGAGGACAGGCCCACTGAAGCTTTCTTT. V gene TRBV11-2 combines with J gene TRBJ1-1; TRBD1 agrees at 7 bases. V shed 5 bases and J 4 bases; nucleotides not matched to a gene: 4. CDR1 and CDR2 (germline): SGHAT, FQNNGV. CDR3 size: 13 residues.

The CDR3 DNA sequence: TGTGCCAGTAATCTACTAGCGGGGGGCAATACAGATACGCAGTATTTT. Translation: CASNLLAGGNTDTQYF. The rearrangement uses TRBV19 and TRBJ2-3; 12 bases agree with TRBD2. V trimming: 7 bases; J trimming: 3 bases; junction bases outside the gene matches: 8. CDR1 LNHDA and CDR2 SQIVND come from the germline V gene (reference sequence). There are 16 residues in the CDR3.

This clonotype was counted a few times. The gene calls are TRBV5-4 and TRBJ2-5; TRBD2 might be the D (5 bases). The CDR3 is 14 amino acids. V was clipped by 2 bases and J by 5 bases, with 13 bases between them. The germline gives CDR1 SGHNT, CDR2 YYREEE (reference sequence). CDR3 residues: CASSFWAGGETQYF. The CDR3 DNA sequence: TGTGCCAGCAGCTTCTGGGCAGGCGGGGAGACCCAGTACTTC.

This clonotype was observed a few times. The chain is built from TRBV4-3 and TRBJ1-5; TRBD1 might be the D (5 bases). Germline V gene data show CDR1 as LGHNA and CDR2 as YSLEER. Trimming stripped 1 base from V and 9 bases from J, with 10 bases between. This CDR3 has 13 amino acids. The CDR3 here is CASSQAQGRPQHF. The CDR3 bases are TGCGCCAGCAGCCAAGCCCAGGGTCGGCCCCAGCATTTT.

The CDR3 region has the DNA TGTGCCAGCAGCTTAGGTCCCAAGAACACTGAAGCTTTCTTT. It translates to CASSLGPKNTEAFF. The rearrangement uses TRBV13 and TRBJ1-1; D gene ambiguous. The V gene's germline CDR1 is PRHDT and CDR2 FYEKMQ (reference sequence). Trimming stripped 0 bases from V and 1 base from J, with 6 bases between. CDR3 length: 14 residues. Combining the CDR3 with reference TRBV13 and TRBJ1-1 gives the whole variable domain AAGVIQSPRHLIKEKRETATLKCYPIPRHDTVYWYQQGPGQDPQFLISFYEKMQSDKGSIPDRFSAQQFSDYHSELNMSSLELGDSALYFCASSLGPKNTEAFFGQGTRLTVV.

A few counts support this clonotype. The chain combines TRBV12-3 or TRBV12-4 with TRBJ1-3; weak D call: TRBD1 (6 bases). The CDR3 is 16 residues long. V lost 5 bases and J 0 bases, leaving 14 bases between the germline ends. CDR3 nucleotides: TGTGCCAGCAGTGGACAGCGAGCTCCCTCTGGAAACACCATATATTTT. Amino acids: CASSGQRAPSGNTIYF.

CDR3 residues: CASSPRQGIPDTQYF. CDR3 nucleotide sequence: TGTGCCAGCAGCCCCCGACAGGGTATTCCAGATACGCAGTATTTT. The rearrangement links TRBV7-9 to TRBJ2-3; 7 nucleotides align to TRBD1. CDR1 is SEHNR, CDR2 FQNEAQ, per germline (reference sequence). The CDR3 runs 15 residues. The V gene end was trimmed by 5 bases and the J gene end by 4 bases; junction bases not matched to a gene: 9.

This clonotype appeared a few times. CDR3 amino acids: CASSQAAGELFF. CDR3 DNA: TGTGCCAGCAGCCAAGCGGCCGGGGAGCTGTTTTTT. This chain uses TRBV3-1 with TRBJ2-2, with D unresolved. This CDR3 is 12 amino acids long. Germline V CDR1 and CDR2: LGHDT, YNNKEL (reference sequence). V gave up 1 base and J gave up 6 bases, with 3 bases separating them.

This chain connects TRBV7-2 to TRBJ2-7; 7 bases align to TRBD2. CDR1 and CDR2 from the germline V gene are SGHTA and FQGNSA. This CDR3 contains 16 residues. V lost 5 bases and J lost 3; bases outside the gene matches: 13. CDR3 bases: TGTGCCAGCAGCCCTGGGGGGGACCCAGCGCTCTACGAGCAGTACTTC. Encoded protein: CASSPGGDPALYEQYF.

A few counts support this clonotype. J is TRBJ2-1 and V is TRBV9; 13 bases match TRBD2. After removal of 3 bases from V and 7 bases from J, the junction contained 7 bases not matched to a gene. Germline V gene sequence: CDR1 SGDLS, CDR2 YYNGEE. This CDR3 region has 16 residues. The CDR3 DNA sequence: TGTGCCAGCAGCGAAAAACCGGGACTAGCGGGGAATGAGCAGTTCTTC. It codes for CASSEKPGLAGNEQFF.

In its sample, this clonotype was seen a few times. The V gene is TRBV6-6, the J gene TRBJ2-7, with D perhaps TRBD2 (6 bases). This CDR3 is built from 14 residues. The V end lost 2 bases, the J end lost 3 bases, and 11 bases lay between the germline ends. CDR1 is MNHNY and CDR2 is SVGAGI in the germline V gene (reference sequence). CDR3 region: CASSYRAGLYEQYF. For the CDR3, the DNA is TGTGCCAGCAGTTACAGGGCGGGACTCTACGAGCAGTACTTC.

This clonotype was counted between two and nine times. The chain uses TRBV10-3 and TRBJ1-2; no definite D call. This CDR3 has 13 amino acids. V lost 0 bases, J lost 3 bases, and 5 bases lay in between. Germline-derived CDR1 and CDR2 are ENHRY and SYGVKD. The CDR3 DNA sequence: TGTGCCATCAGTGAGTCCGCAGACTATGGCTACACCTTC. Its translation is CAISESADYGYTF.

The sample holds a few counts of this clonotype. The rearrangement uses TRBV12-3 or TRBV12-4 and TRBJ2-2; the D gene is possibly TRBD1 (5 bases). This CDR3 has 16 residues. Trimming shortened V by 3 bases and J by 7 bases, and 18 bases separated the two germline ends. Here the CDR3 reads CASSFMVLGAGGELFF. The CDR3 nucleotides are TGTGCCAGCAGTTTTATGGTTTTAGGGGCTGGCGGGGAGCTGTTTTTT.

Written as DNA, the CDR3 is TGTGCCAGCAGCCTCAGACTAGCGGTGACCGGGGAGCTGTTTTTT. Its translation is CASSLRLAVTGELFF. The rearrangement uses TRBV7-9 and TRBJ2-2, with TRBD2 matching 9 bases. With V trimmed by 5 bases and J by 5 bases, 6 bases remained unmatched. This CDR3 has 15 residues. Germline lookup yields CDR1 SEHNR and CDR2 FQNEAQ (reference sequence). The full variable domain, with the rest looked up from reference TRBV7-9 and TRBJ2-2, is DTGVSQNPRHKITKRGQNVTFRCDPISEHNRLYWYRQTLGQGPEFLTYFQNEAQLEKSRLLSDRFSAERPKGSFSTLEIQRTEQGDSAMYLCASSLRLAVTGELFFGEGSRLTVL.

This rearrangement joins TRBV7-2 to TRBJ1-6, with D unclear. The CDR3 length is 16 residues. The germline V gene encodes CDR1 SGHTA and CDR2 FQGNSA. Trimming left V 6 bases short and J 0 bases short, with 12 bases between. The CDR3 loop reads CASRPGANSYNSPLHF. CDR3 in DNA: TGTGCCAGCAGGCCCGGAGCCAACTCCTATAATTCACCCCTCCACTTT.

The sample holds many counts of this clonotype. The rearrangement joins TRBV6-2 or TRBV6-3 to TRBJ2-1; D perhaps matches TRBD1 (5 bases). This CDR3 is built from 15 residues. V was pared by 4 bases and J by 4 bases, with 14 bases between. The germline V gene has CDR1 MNHEY and CDR2 SVGEGT. For the CDR3, the DNA is TGTGCCAGCAGTTCCCAGGGCGTCCAGTACAATGAGCAGTTCTTC. Translated: CASSSQGVQYNEQFF.

The gene calls are TRBV20-1 and TRBJ1-2; D possibly corresponds to TRBD1 (6 bases). V lost 6 bases, J lost 0 bases, and 8 bases lay in between. This CDR3 has 12 amino acids. Looked up from germline, CDR1 is DFQATT and CDR2 is SNEGSKA (reference sequence). Here the CDR3 DNA reads TGCAGTGCGGAGGGGGCTAACTATGGCTACACCTTC. Amino acid sequence: CSAEGANYGYTF.

There are a few counts of this clonotype. This chain links TRBV4-3 with TRBJ2-3; D remains unclear. The CDR3 extends over 15 amino acids. CDR1 LGHNA and CDR2 YSLEER come from the germline V gene. V dropped 0 bases and J dropped 5 bases, with 12 bases sitting between them. The CDR3 loop reads CASSQELADLDTQYF. Written as DNA, the CDR3 is TGCGCCAGCAGCCAAGAGTTGGCTGACTTAGATACGCAGTATTTT.

This chain uses TRBV9 with TRBJ2-1, with 9 bases fitting TRBD1. Germline lookup yields CDR1 SGDLS and CDR2 YYNGEE. The V gene end was trimmed by 4 bases and the J gene end by 8 bases; junction bases not matched to a gene: 10. The CDR3 sequence is 15 residues long. Written as DNA, the CDR3 is TGTGCCAGCAGCAATGACCTCGGGACAGGGTATGAGCAGTTCTTC. Translation: CASSNDLGTGYEQFF.

This chain links TRBV10-3 with TRBJ1-1, with 11 bases aligning to TRBD1. V lost 8 bases, J lost 5 bases, and 4 bases stayed unmatched. CDR1 and CDR2 from the germline V gene are ENHRY and SYGVKD. This CDR3 region has 13 residues. CDR3 in DNA: TGTGCCATCCTCCGGGACAGGGGGACTGAAGCTTTCTTT. As protein: CAILRDRGTEAFF.

In this sample, this clonotype turned up a few times. This sequence joins TRBV4-3 and TRBJ1-2; D gene unclear. Trimming shortened V by 0 bases and J by 1 base, and 9 bases separated the two germline ends. Per germline, CDR1 LGHNA and CDR2 YSLEER. The CDR3 is 15 amino acids. As DNA, the CDR3 is TGCGCCAGCAGCCAAGAGAAGGCCAATAACTATGGCTACACCTTC. Translated: CASSQEKANNYGYTF.

This clonotype was counted only a few times. The rearrangement links TRBV7-9 to TRBJ2-1, with 7 bases identical to TRBD1. CDR1 is SEHNR and CDR2 is FQNEAQ in the germline V gene (reference sequence). Unmatched junction bases numbered 6, after V lost 8 bases and J lost 2 bases. CDR3 length: 14 residues. This CDR3 is CASFEGAPYNEQFF. The CDR3 DNA reads as TGTGCCAGCTTTGAGGGGGCCCCCTACAATGAGCAGTTCTTC.